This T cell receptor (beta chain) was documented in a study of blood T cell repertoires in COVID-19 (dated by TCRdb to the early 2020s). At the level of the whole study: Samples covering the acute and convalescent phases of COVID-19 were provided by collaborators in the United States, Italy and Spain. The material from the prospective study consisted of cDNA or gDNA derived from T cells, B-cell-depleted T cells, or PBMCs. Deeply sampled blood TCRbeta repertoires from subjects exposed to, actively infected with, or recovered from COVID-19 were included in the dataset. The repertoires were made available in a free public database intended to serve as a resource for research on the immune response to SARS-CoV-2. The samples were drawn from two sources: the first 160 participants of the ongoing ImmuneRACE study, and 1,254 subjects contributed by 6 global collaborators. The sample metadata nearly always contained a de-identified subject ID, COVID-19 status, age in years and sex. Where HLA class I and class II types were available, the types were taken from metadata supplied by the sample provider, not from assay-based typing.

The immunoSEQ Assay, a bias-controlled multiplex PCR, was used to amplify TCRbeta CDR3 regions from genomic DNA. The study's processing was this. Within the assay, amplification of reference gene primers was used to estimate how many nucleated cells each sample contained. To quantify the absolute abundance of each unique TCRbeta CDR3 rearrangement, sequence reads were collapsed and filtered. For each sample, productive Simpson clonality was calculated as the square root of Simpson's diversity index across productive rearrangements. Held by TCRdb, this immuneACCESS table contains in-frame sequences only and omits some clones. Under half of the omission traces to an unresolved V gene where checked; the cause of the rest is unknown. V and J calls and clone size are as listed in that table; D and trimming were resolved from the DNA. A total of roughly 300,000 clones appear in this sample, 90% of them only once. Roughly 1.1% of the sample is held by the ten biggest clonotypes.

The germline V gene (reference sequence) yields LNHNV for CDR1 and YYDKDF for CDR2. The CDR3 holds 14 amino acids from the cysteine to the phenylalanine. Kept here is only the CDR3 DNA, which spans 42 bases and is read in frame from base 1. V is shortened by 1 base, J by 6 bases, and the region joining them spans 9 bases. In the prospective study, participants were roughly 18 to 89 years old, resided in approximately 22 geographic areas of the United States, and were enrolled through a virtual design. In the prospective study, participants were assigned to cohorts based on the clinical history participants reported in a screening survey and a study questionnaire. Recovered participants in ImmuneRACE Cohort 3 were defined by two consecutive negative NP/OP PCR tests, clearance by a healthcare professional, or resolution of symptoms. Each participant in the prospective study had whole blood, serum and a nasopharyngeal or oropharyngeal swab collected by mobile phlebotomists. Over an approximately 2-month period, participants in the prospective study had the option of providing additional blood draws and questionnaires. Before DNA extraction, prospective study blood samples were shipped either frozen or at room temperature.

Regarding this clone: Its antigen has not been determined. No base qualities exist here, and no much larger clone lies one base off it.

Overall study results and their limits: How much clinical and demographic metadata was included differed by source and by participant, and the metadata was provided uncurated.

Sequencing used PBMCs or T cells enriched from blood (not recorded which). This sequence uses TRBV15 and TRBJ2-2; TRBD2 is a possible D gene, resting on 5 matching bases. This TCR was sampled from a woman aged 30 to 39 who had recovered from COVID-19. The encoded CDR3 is CATSRGGSAGELFF. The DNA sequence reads TGTGCCACCAGCAGAGGTGGGAGCGCCGGGGAGCTGTTTTTT.